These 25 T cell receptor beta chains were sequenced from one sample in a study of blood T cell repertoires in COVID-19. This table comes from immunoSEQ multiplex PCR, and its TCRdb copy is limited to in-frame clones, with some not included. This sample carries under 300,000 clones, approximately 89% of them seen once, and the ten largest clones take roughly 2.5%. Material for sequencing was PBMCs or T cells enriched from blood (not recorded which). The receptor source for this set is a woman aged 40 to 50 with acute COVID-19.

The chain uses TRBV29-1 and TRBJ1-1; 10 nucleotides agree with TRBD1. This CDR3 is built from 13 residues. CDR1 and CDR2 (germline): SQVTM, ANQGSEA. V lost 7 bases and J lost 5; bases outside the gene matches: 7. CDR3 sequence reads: CSATTGGVTEAFF. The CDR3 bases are TGCAGCGCTACGACAGGGGGCGTGACTGAAGCTTTCTTT.

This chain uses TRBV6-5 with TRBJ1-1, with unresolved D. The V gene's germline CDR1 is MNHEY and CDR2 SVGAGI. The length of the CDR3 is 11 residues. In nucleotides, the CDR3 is TGTGCTTCGCTCCGGGACACTGAAGCTTTCTTT. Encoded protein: CASLRDTEAFF.

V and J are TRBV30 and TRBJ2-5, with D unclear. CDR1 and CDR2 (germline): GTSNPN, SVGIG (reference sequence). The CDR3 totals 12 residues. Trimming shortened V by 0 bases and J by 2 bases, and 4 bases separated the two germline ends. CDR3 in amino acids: CAWSVTQETQYF. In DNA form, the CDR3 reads TGTGCCTGGAGTGTTACACAAGAGACCCAGTACTTC. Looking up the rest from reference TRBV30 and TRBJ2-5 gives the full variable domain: SQTIHQWPATLVQPVGSPLSLECTVEGTSNPNLYWYRQAAGRGLQLLFYSVGIGQISSEVPQNLSASRPQDRQFILSSKKLLLSDSGFYLCAWSVTQETQYFGPGTRLLVL.

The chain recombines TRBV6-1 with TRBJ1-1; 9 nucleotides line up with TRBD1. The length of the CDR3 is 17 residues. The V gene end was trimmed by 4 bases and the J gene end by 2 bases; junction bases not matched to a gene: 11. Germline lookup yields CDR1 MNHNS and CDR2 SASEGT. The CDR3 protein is CASSGGPGTGSNTEAFF. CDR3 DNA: TGTGCCAGCAGTGGGGGTCCCGGGACAGGGAGCAACACTGAAGCTTTCTTT.

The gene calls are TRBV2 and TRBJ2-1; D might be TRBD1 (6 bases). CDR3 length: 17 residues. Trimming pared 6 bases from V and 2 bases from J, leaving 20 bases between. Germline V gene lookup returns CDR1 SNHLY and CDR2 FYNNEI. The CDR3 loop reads CASREFTGTNPYNEQFF. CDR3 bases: TGTGCCAGCAGGGAATTCACCGGGACAAACCCCTACAATGAGCAGTTCTTC.

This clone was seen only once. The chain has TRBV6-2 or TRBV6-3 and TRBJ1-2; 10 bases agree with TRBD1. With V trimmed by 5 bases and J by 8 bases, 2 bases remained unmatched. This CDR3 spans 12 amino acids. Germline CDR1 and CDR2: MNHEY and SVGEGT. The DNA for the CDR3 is TGTGCCAGCAGTCGGACAGGGGGAGGCTACACCTTC. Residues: CASSRTGGGYTF.

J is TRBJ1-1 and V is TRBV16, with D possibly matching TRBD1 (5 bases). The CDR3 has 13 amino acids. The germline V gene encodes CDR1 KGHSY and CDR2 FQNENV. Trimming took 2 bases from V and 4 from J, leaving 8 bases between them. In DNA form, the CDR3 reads TGTGCCAGCAGCCAACAGGGTTTCACTGAAGCTTTCTTT. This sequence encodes CASSQQGFTEAFF. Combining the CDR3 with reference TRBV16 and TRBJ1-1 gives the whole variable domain GEEVAQTPKHLVRGEGQKAKLYCAPIKGHSYVFWYQQVLKNEFKFLISFQNENVFDETGMPKERFSAKCLPNSPCSLEIQATKLEDSAVYFCASSQQGFTEAFFGQGTRLTVV.

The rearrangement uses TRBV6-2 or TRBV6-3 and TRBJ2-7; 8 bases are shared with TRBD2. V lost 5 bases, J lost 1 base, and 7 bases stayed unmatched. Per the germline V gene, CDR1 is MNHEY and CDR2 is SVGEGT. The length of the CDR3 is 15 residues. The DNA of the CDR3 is TGTGCCAGCAGTCGAGCGGGAGTGGTTTCCTACGAGCAGTACGTC. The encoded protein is CASSRAGVVSYEQYV.

The DNA of the CDR3 is TGTGCCAGCAGTCCCGACAGGGTTGGAAACACCATATATTTT. Its translation is CASSPDRVGNTIYF. V usage is TRBV7-2 and J usage is TRBJ1-3; 7 bases fit TRBD1. The CDR3 loop spans 14 amino acids. Unmatched junction bases numbered 5, after V lost 6 bases and J lost 3 bases. Germline V gene lookup returns CDR1 SGHTA and CDR2 FQGNSA.

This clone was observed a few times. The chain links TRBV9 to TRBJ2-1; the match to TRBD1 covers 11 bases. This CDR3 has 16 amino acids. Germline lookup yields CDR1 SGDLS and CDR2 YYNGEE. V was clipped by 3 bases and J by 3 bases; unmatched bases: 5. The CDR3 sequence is CASSDRTGGNYNEQFF. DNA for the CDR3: TGTGCCAGCAGCGACCGGACAGGGGGCAACTACAATGAGCAGTTCTTC. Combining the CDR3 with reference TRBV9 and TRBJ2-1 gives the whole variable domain DSGVTQTPKHLITATGQRVTLRCSPRSGDLSVYWYQQSLDQGLQFLIQYYNGEERAKGNILERFSAQQFPDLHSELNLSSLELGDSALYFCASSDRTGGNYNEQFFGPGTRLTVL.

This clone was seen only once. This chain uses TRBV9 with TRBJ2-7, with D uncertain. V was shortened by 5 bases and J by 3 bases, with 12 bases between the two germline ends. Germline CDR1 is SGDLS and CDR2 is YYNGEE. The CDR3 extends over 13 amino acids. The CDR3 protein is CASRVGRVYEQYV. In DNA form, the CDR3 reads TGTGCCAGCAGAGTGGGCAGAGTCTACGAGCAGTACGTC.

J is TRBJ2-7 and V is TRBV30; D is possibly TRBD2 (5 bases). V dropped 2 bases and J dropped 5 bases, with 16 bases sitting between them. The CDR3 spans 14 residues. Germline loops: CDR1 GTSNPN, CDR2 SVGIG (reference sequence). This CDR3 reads CAWSSPAGRDEQYF. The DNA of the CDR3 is TGTGCCTGGAGTTCCCCGGCGGGTAGAGACGAGCAGTACTTC.

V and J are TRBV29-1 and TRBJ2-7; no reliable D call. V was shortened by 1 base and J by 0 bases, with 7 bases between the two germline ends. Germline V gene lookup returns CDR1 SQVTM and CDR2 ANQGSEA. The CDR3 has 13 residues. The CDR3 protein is CSVEVGNSYEQYF. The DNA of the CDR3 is TGCAGCGTTGAAGTTGGCAACTCCTACGAGCAGTACTTC.

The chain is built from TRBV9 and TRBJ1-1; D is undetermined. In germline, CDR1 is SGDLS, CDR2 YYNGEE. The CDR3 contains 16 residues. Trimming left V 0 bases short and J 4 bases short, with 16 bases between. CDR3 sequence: CASSVGRTAAGTEAFF. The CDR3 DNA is TGTGCCAGCAGCGTAGGCAGGACCGCCGCGGGCACTGAAGCTTTCTTT.

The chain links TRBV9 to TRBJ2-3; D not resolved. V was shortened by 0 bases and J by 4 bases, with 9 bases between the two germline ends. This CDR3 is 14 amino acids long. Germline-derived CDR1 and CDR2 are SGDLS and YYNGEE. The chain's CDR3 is CASSVAPSPDTQYF. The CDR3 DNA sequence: TGTGCCAGCAGCGTAGCTCCCTCCCCAGATACGCAGTATTTT.

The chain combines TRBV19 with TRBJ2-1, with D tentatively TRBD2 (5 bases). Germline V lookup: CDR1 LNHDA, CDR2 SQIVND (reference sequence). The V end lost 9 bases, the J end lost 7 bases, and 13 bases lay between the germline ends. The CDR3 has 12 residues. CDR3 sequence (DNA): TGTGCCAGCCAAACGAGAGGGAATGAGCAGTTCTTC. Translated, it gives CASQTRGNEQFF.

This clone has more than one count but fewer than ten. CDR3 DNA: TGCGCCAGCATGCAAGAGGGGGGGCATTTTGACGAGCAGTACTTC. As protein: CASMQEGGHFDEQYF. The chain is built from TRBV5-1 and TRBJ2-7, with a tentative D call TRBD2 (7 bases). Per the germline V gene, CDR1 is SGHRS and CDR2 is YFSETQ. V was cut by 6 bases and J by 5 bases, with 21 bases left in between. This CDR3 region has 15 residues.

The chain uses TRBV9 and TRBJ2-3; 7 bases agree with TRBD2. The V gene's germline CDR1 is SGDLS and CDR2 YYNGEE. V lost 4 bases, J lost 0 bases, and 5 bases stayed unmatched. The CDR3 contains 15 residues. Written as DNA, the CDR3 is TGTGCCAGCAGCCCACGGGGGGATAGCACAGATACGCAGTATTTT. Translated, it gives CASSPRGDSTDTQYF. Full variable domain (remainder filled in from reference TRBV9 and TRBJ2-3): DSGVTQTPKHLITATGQRVTLRCSPRSGDLSVYWYQQSLDQGLQFLIQYYNGEERAKGNILERFSAQQFPDLHSELNLSSLELGDSALYFCASSPRGDSTDTQYFGPGTRLTVL.

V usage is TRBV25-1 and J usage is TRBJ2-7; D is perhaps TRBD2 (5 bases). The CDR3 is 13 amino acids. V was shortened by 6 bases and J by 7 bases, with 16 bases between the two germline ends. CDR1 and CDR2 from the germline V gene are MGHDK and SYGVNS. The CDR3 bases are TGTGCCAGCAGCGATCCTAGCCCCGGGGAGCAGTACTTC. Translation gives CASSDPSPGEQYF.

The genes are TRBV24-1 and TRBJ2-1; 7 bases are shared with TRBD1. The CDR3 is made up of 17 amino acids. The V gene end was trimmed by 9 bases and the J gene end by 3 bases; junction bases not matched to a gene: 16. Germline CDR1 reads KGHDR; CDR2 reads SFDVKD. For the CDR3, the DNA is TGTGCCACCTCCCTAGTAACAGGGGCGGCTGGCTACAATGAGCAGTTCTTC. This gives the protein CATSLVTGAAGYNEQFF.

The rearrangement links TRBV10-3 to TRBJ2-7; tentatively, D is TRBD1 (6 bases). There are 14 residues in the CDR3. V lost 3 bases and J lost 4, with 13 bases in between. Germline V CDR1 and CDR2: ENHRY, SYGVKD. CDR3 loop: CAISDSTGQYEQYV. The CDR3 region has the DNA TGTGCCATCAGTGACTCCACAGGGCAGTACGAGCAGTACGTC.

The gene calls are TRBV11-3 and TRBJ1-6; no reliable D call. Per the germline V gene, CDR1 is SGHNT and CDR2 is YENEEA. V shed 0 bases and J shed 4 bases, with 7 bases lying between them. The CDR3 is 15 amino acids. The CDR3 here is CASSLDRVYNSPLHF. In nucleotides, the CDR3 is TGTGCCAGCAGCTTAGATCGGGTTTATAATTCACCCCTCCACTTT.

The CDR3 is CAHSPGLAGPTDTQYF. For the CDR3, the DNA is TGTGCCCACAGCCCGGGACTAGCGGGACCCACAGATACGCAGTATTTT. This chain uses TRBV30 with TRBJ2-3; TRBD2 agrees at 13 bases. The CDR3 runs to 16 residues. Germline loops: CDR1 GTSNPN, CDR2 SVGIG (reference sequence). Trimming removed 8 bases from V and 2 bases from J; junction bases left unmatched: 10.

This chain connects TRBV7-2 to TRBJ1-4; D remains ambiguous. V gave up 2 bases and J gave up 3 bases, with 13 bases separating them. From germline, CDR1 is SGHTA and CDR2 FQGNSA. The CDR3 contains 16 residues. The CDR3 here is CASSLRMERANEKLFF. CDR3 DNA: TGTGCCAGCAGCTTACGTATGGAACGGGCTAATGAAAAACTGTTTTTT.

CDR3 amino acids: CASSLMASGIGGELFF. The CDR3 DNA reads TGTGCCAGCAGCTTAATGGCTAGCGGGATTGGCGGGGAGCTGTTTTTT. The V call is TRBV7-2, the J call TRBJ2-2; TRBD2 agrees at 9 bases. CDR3 length: 16 residues. V shed 2 bases and J 7 bases; nucleotides not matched to a gene: 8. Germline assignment: CDR1 SGHTA and CDR2 FQGNSA.